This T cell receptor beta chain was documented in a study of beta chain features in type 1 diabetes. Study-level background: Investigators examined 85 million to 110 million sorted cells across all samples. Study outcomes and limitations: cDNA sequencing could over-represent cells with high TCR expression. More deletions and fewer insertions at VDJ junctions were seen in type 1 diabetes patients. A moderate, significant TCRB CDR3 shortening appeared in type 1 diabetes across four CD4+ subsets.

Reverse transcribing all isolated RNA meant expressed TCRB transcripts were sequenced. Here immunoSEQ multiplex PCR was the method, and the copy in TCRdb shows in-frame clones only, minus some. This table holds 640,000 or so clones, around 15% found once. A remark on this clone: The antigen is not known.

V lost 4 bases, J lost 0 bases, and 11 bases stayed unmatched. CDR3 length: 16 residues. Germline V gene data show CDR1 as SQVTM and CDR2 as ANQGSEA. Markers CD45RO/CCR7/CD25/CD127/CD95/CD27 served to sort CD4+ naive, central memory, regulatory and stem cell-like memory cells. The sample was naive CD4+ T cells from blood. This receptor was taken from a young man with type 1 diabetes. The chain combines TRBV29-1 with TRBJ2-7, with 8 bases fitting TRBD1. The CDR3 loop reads CSVGDVDREFSYEQYF. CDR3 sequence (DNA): TGCAGCGTTGGGGACGTGGACAGGGAGTTCTCCTACGAGCAGTACTTC.